This entry features one T cell receptor (beta chain) sequence. Its cognate antigen is unknown. The source of the sample is a study of shared clonotypes between healthy human individuals. Trimming at V came to 0 bases and at J to 7 bases, leaving 6 bases not matched to a gene. This CDR3 has 15 amino acids. Germline V gene lookup returns CDR1 SGHRS and CDR2 YFSETQ. TCRdb's table, derived via immunoSEQ multiplex PCR, lists solely in-frame clones and lacks some. The sample consists of about 680,000 clones, roughly nine tenths of them appearing once. General study results and limits: Around 5% of naive CD4 clonotypes were shared across a handful of donors.

As defined, naive CD8 cells were CD45RO-negative and positively selected for CCR7, with terminally differentiated effector memory CD45RA+ cells excluded. The receptor was derived from a man aged 25-45 years in good health. The V call is TRBV5-1, the J call TRBJ1-4; 7 bases map to TRBD1. Specimen: naive CD8+ T cells sorted from blood. For the CDR3, the DNA is TGCGCCAGCAGCTTGGCCATAGGGGGCGTTGAAAAACTGTTTTTT. Its protein product is CASSLAIGGVEKLFF. Combining the CDR3 with reference TRBV5-1 and TRBJ1-4 gives the whole variable domain KAGVTQTPRYLIKTRGQQVTLSCSPISGHRSVSWYQQTPGQGLQFLFEYFSETQRNKGNFPGRFSGRQFSNSRSEMNVSTLELGDSALYLCASSLAIGGVEKLFFGSGTQLSVL.